These T cell receptor beta chains were read from a single sample in a study of blood T cells in healthy people across ages. Each CDR3 protein is one row after TCRdb ran MiXCR on the 5' RACE reads. The sample holds about a million distinct CDR3 sequences, roughly 52% seen once. The material sequenced was blood. These receptor sequences come from a man aged 25 to 40 in good health. Both conserved end residues are part of each CDR3. The order of the fields is V gene, J gene, CDR3 length, D gene, clone size, CDR3 protein, CDR3 DNA. The D gene is left open where the match is weak. Clone size, where shown, is once, few, many, or a class for clones that have expanded.

v_gene: TRBV6-1
j_gene: TRBJ2-1
len: 13
d_gene: TRBD2
abundance: NA
CDR3aa: CASNGGESWVQFF
CDR3nt: TGTGCCAGTAATGGGGGGGAGAGTTGGGTGCAGTTCTTC

v_gene: TRBV18
j_gene: TRBJ1-1
len: 14
d_gene: NA
abundance: NA
CDR3aa: CASSASSGNTEAFF
CDR3nt: TGTGCCAGCTCTGCATCTTCAGGGAACACTGAAGCTTTCTTT

v_gene: TRBV11-1
j_gene: TRBJ2-3
len: 15
d_gene: NA
abundance: NA
CDR3aa: CASSFLGHSTDTQYF
CDR3nt: TGTGCCAGCAGCTTCCTGGGACACTCCACAGATACGCAGTATTTT

v_gene: TRBV7-7
j_gene: TRBJ2-3
len: 16
d_gene: NA
abundance: few
CDR3aa: CASSLTPGPSTDTQYF
CDR3nt: TGTGCTAGCAGCTTAACCCCGGGGCCAAGCACAGATACGCAGTATTTT

v_gene: TRBV6-6
j_gene: TRBJ1-5
len: 14
d_gene: NA
abundance: NA
CDR3aa: CASGPADGYQPQHF
CDR3nt: TGTGCCAGCGGACCGGCCGACGGGTATCAGCCCCAGCATTTT

v_gene: TRBV7-2
j_gene: TRBJ2-5
len: 15
d_gene: NA
abundance: NA
CDR3aa: CASSPGRSYQETQYF
CDR3nt: TGTGCCAGCAGCCCCGGACGGAGCTACCAAGAGACCCAGTACTTC

v_gene: TRBV20-1
j_gene: TRBJ1-6
len: 15
d_gene: TRBD1
abundance: few
CDR3aa: CSARDIRDSYSPLHF
CDR3nt: TGCAGTGCTAGAGATATTAGGGACAGCTATTCACCCCTCCACTTT

v_gene: TRBV20-1
j_gene: TRBJ1-2
len: 15
d_gene: TRBD1
abundance: NA
CDR3aa: CSARYTGTGVSGYTF
CDR3nt: TGCAGTGCTAGATACACCGGGACAGGGGTTAGTGGCTACACCTTC

v_gene: TRBV20-1
j_gene: TRBJ2-5
len: 12
d_gene: NA
abundance: many
CDR3aa: CSASAAGLTQYF
CDR3nt: TGCAGTGCTAGTGCGGCGGGGCTGACCCAGTACTTC

v_gene: TRBV20-1
j_gene: TRBJ2-1
len: 12
d_gene: TRBD1
abundance: NA
CDR3aa: CSAKGQGNEQFF
CDR3nt: TGCAGTGCTAAGGGACAGGGCAATGAGCAGTTCTTC

v_gene: TRBV29-1
j_gene: TRBJ1-2
len: 14
d_gene: TRBD1
abundance: NA
CDR3aa: CSAVGQGENYGYTF
CDR3nt: TGCAGCGCTGTAGGACAGGGGGAAAACTATGGCTACACCTTC

v_gene: TRBV20-1
j_gene: TRBJ2-5
len: 16
d_gene: TRBD2
abundance: once
CDR3aa: CSARQTSGGLKETQYF
CDR3nt: TGCAGTGCTAGACAGACTAGCGGGGGACTTAAAGAGACCCAGTACTTC

v_gene: TRBV5-1
j_gene: TRBJ1-4
len: 12
d_gene: NA
abundance: NA
CDR3aa: CASSFHGEKLFF
CDR3nt: TGCGCCAGCAGCTTTCATGGAGAAAAACTGTTTTTT

v_gene: TRBV7-2
j_gene: TRBJ2-5
len: 14
d_gene: NA
abundance: few
CDR3aa: CASSYGRSGETQYF
CDR3nt: TGTGCCAGCAGCTATGGGCGTTCAGGGGAGACCCAGTACTTC

v_gene: TRBV7-2
j_gene: TRBJ2-5
len: 13
d_gene: NA
abundance: NA
CDR3aa: CASSFVGRETQYF
CDR3nt: TGTGCCAGCAGCTTCGTAGGGCGAGAGACCCAGTACTTC

v_gene: TRBV6-2/TRBV6-3
j_gene: TRBJ2-1
len: 15
d_gene: TRBD1
abundance: NA
CDR3aa: CASSYGRGRDNEQFF
CDR3nt: TGTGCCAGCAGTTACGGCAGGGGGCGTGACAATGAGCAGTTCTTC

v_gene: TRBV7-9
j_gene: TRBJ2-1
len: 17
d_gene: TRBD2
abundance: many
CDR3aa: CASNKGRVADSYNEQFF
CDR3nt: TGTGCCAGCAACAAAGGGAGGGTAGCGGACTCCTACAATGAGCAGTTCTTC

v_gene: TRBV7-9
j_gene: TRBJ2-3
len: 15
d_gene: TRBD2
abundance: NA
CDR3aa: CASSVTSGPTDTQYF
CDR3nt: TGTGCCAGCAGCGTTACTAGCGGTCCCACAGATACGCAGTATTTT

v_gene: TRBV4-2
j_gene: TRBJ2-1
len: 16
d_gene: TRBD2
abundance: few
CDR3aa: CASSPLAGSGFPEQFF
CDR3nt: TGTGCCAGCAGCCCTTTAGCGGGCTCGGGGTTCCCTGAGCAGTTCTTC

v_gene: TRBV7-9
j_gene: TRBJ1-6
len: 14
d_gene: NA
abundance: NA
CDR3aa: CASTQWGVWGPLHF
CDR3nt: TGTGCCAGCACCCAATGGGGCGTGTGGGGACCCCTCCACTTT

v_gene: TRBV12-3/TRBV12-4
j_gene: TRBJ1-1
len: 13
d_gene: NA
abundance: NA
CDR3aa: CASRRGVHTEAFF
CDR3nt: TGTGCCAGCAGACGAGGAGTACACACTGAAGCTTTCTTT

v_gene: TRBV6-6
j_gene: TRBJ2-1
len: 16
d_gene: NA
abundance: NA
CDR3aa: CASSYPGLSLGNEQFF
CDR3nt: TGTGCCAGCAGTTACCCGGGACTTTCTCTCGGCAATGAGCAGTTCTTC

v_gene: TRBV18
j_gene: TRBJ2-6
len: 18
d_gene: NA
abundance: NA
CDR3aa: CASSPFRTGTTGANVLTF
CDR3nt: TGTGCCAGCTCACCCTTTAGGACAGGGACTACTGGGGCCAACGTCCTGACTTTC

v_gene: TRBV20-1
j_gene: TRBJ2-2
len: 15
d_gene: NA
abundance: once
CDR3aa: CSAPSQGRDTGELFF
CDR3nt: TGCAGTGCCCCCTCCCAGGGGAGGGACACCGGGGAGCTGTTTTTT

v_gene: TRBV4-3
j_gene: TRBJ1-2
len: 14
d_gene: NA
abundance: few
CDR3aa: CASSQVLGGRGYTF
CDR3nt: TGCGCCAGCAGCCAAGTGCTGGGGGGAAGAGGCTACACCTTC

v_gene: TRBV7-9
j_gene: TRBJ1-4
len: 14
d_gene: NA
abundance: NA
CDR3aa: CASSPDASGEKLFF
CDR3nt: TGTGCCAGCAGCCCTGACGCGAGTGGGGAAAAACTGTTTTTT

v_gene: TRBV7-3
j_gene: TRBJ2-1
len: 14
d_gene: NA
abundance: few
CDR3aa: CASSLQQTYNEQFF
CDR3nt: TGTGCCAGCAGCTTACAACAGACCTACAATGAGCAGTTCTTC

v_gene: TRBV6-1
j_gene: TRBJ2-3
len: 13
d_gene: NA
abundance: few
CDR3aa: CASSGEEGYTQYF
CDR3nt: TGTGCCAGCAGTGGAGAAGAGGGTTATACGCAGTATTTT

v_gene: TRBV6-2/TRBV6-3
j_gene: TRBJ2-7
len: 14
d_gene: NA
abundance: NA
CDR3aa: CASSSGGLANEQYF
CDR3nt: TGTGCCAGTTCTAGTGGGGGCCTCGCAAACGAGCAGTACTTC

v_gene: TRBV7-2
j_gene: TRBJ2-7
len: 14
d_gene: NA
abundance: NA
CDR3aa: CASSSITGNYEQYF
CDR3nt: TGTGCCAGCAGCTCCATTACAGGGAACTACGAGCAGTACTTC

v_gene: TRBV7-2
j_gene: TRBJ2-7
len: 15
d_gene: TRBD1
abundance: NA
CDR3aa: CASSRTGDLAYEQYF
CDR3nt: TGTGCCAGCAGCCGGACAGGGGACTTGGCCTACGAGCAGTACTTC

v_gene: TRBV12-3/TRBV12-4
j_gene: TRBJ1-5
len: 13
d_gene: NA
abundance: NA
CDR3aa: CTSSPLIEQPQHF
CDR3nt: TGTACCAGCAGCCCGTTGATCGAGCAGCCCCAGCATTTT

v_gene: TRBV20-1
j_gene: TRBJ2-7
len: 11
d_gene: NA
abundance: NA
CDR3aa: CSAPIGYEQYF
CDR3nt: TGCAGTGCTCCAATAGGTTACGAGCAGTACTTC

v_gene: TRBV20-1
j_gene: TRBJ2-7
len: 15
d_gene: TRBD2
abundance: NA
CDR3aa: CSAREAGGRSYEQYF
CDR3nt: TGCAGTGCTAGAGAGGCGGGGGGTAGGTCCTACGAGCAGTACTTC

v_gene: TRBV12-3/TRBV12-4
j_gene: TRBJ1-2
len: 15
d_gene: TRBD1
abundance: NA
CDR3aa: CASSWVRDSQRGYTF
CDR3nt: TGTGCCAGCAGTTGGGTCCGGGACAGCCAGAGAGGCTACACCTTC

v_gene: TRBV14
j_gene: TRBJ2-5
len: 14
d_gene: TRBD1
abundance: NA
CDR3aa: CASSRTGWEETQYF
CDR3nt: TGTGCCAGCAGCCGGACAGGGTGGGAAGAGACCCAGTACTTC

v_gene: TRBV6-2/TRBV6-3
j_gene: TRBJ2-7
len: 15
d_gene: TRBD1
abundance: NA
CDR3aa: CASSYFETGIGEQYF
CDR3nt: TGTGCCAGCAGTTATTTTGAGACAGGGATCGGCGAGCAGTACTTC

v_gene: TRBV7-9
j_gene: TRBJ1-5
len: 14
d_gene: NA
abundance: NA
CDR3aa: CVSSPYSVPGPQHF
CDR3nt: TGTGTCAGCAGCCCATACAGCGTTCCTGGGCCCCAGCATTTT

v_gene: TRBV27
j_gene: TRBJ2-1
len: 16
d_gene: NA
abundance: few
CDR3aa: CASRDLVRRGHNEQFF
CDR3nt: TGTGCCAGCAGAGACTTAGTGCGGCGAGGGCACAATGAGCAGTTCTTC

v_gene: TRBV7-2
j_gene: TRBJ2-1
len: 15
d_gene: NA
abundance: NA
CDR3aa: CASSPPVPGRYEQFF
CDR3nt: TGTGCCAGCAGCCCCCCCGTTCCCGGTCGATACGAGCAGTTCTTC

v_gene: TRBV28
j_gene: TRBJ2-7
len: 11
d_gene: NA
abundance: NA
CDR3aa: CASSRLTPLYF
CDR3nt: TGTGCCAGCAGTCGACTGACACCCCTGTACTTC

v_gene: TRBV5-4
j_gene: TRBJ2-7
len: 14
d_gene: TRBD1
abundance: NA
CDR3aa: CASSWGTVSYEQYF
CDR3nt: TGTGCCAGCAGCTGGGGGACAGTCTCCTACGAGCAGTACTTC

v_gene: TRBV20-1
j_gene: TRBJ2-7
len: 12
d_gene: NA
abundance: NA
CDR3aa: CSAAFRTYEQYF
CDR3nt: TGCAGTGCTGCCTTTCGCACCTACGAGCAGTACTTC

v_gene: TRBV7-2
j_gene: TRBJ2-5
len: 15
d_gene: NA
abundance: many
CDR3aa: CASSLGPLGQETQYF
CDR3nt: TGTGCCAGCAGCTTAGGTCCCCTAGGCCAAGAGACCCAGTACTTC

v_gene: TRBV20-1
j_gene: TRBJ2-3
len: 16
d_gene: TRBD2
abundance: few
CDR3aa: CSAPSRAGGQVDTQYF
CDR3nt: TGCAGTGCTCCCTCCAGGGCGGGGGGCCAAGTGGATACGCAGTATTTT

v_gene: TRBV20-1
j_gene: TRBJ2-3
len: 15
d_gene: NA
abundance: NA
CDR3aa: CSARGPGGGTDTQYF
CDR3nt: TGCAGTGCTAGAGGGCCCGGCGGGGGCACAGATACGCAGTATTTT

v_gene: TRBV7-2
j_gene: TRBJ1-1
len: 13
d_gene: NA
abundance: few
CDR3aa: CASRSGTYTEAFF
CDR3nt: TGTGCCAGCAGATCTGGGACCTACACTGAAGCTTTCTTT